The sequence of this T cell receptor (beta chain) was determined in a study of CD8 T cells in Susac syndrome (dated by TCRdb to the late 2010s). Study-wide context: Of the Susac syndrome patients who were sequenced, more than five had clinically active disease and eight or nine were in clinical remission. At blood withdrawal, Susac syndrome patients were either therapy-naive, taking corticosteroids (in some cases with IVIg as well), or taking IVIg alone. The study used repertoire sequencing to test whether antigen drove CD8+ T cell activation and differentiation in Susac syndrome.

What the work shows at the level of the full study, not this receptor alone: The CD4+ T cell repertoire of patients with Susac syndrome showed no detectable clonal expansion. The number of individuals in the TCR sequencing and HLA analysis was acknowledged as relatively small.

A note on this clonotype: Its antigen remains undetermined. No clone much larger than this one lies a single base away; base qualities are absent.

Peripheral blood CD8+ and CD4+ T cells from healthy donors, Susac syndrome patients and multiple sclerosis patients were profiled by high-throughput TCR beta sequencing. Susac syndrome patients met recently defined diagnostic criteria for definite or probable disease. Bulk CD8+ and CD4+ T cells were purified magnetically by negative isolation, whereas CD8+ TEMRA cells were enriched by FACS. Blood was drawn into EDTA tubes, processed within 24 hours, and PBMCs were isolated by density gradient centrifugation. PBMCs intended for TCR sequencing were cryopreserved in liquid nitrogen and were subsequently thawed in a 37 degrees C water bath. Purity of sorted or isolated CD4+, CD8+ and CD8+ TEMRA cells was at least 90%. The CDR3 numbers 14 residues from cysteine through phenylalanine. Just CDR3 DNA is preserved here, 42 bases in frame from base 1. V and J lose 5 bases and 8 bases, and a span of 19 bases separates them. The germline V gene (reference sequence) specifies GTSNPN as CDR1 and SVGIG as CDR2.

RNA was extracted with the RNeasy kit and roughly 0.5 to 1 ug was reverse transcribed using random hexamers. TCR beta CDR3 regions were amplified with the immunoSEQ multiplex PCR assay covering 54 Vbeta and 13 Jbeta segments. PCR amplification bias was corrected by using a synthetic template baseline for primer optimization and computational correction. Per the original workflow: Only productive sequences were kept, with reads annotated to V, D and J genes according to IMGT and analyzed in immunoSEQ Analyzer. Clonality was computed as one minus Shannon entropy normalized by log2 of the number of productive unique sequences. Public and private clones were assessed among the 100 most prevalent clones of each patient and control. Susac-specific clones were defined as absent from healthy and MS cohorts, 800 to 1,200 published viral clones and other ImmuneACCESS disease sequences. TCRdb reprocessed the public reads (quality trimming at Q25 with fastp, clone calling with MiXCR) and kept in-frame beta chains. Each CDR3 protein appears once, grouped with its most common genes and DNA. Here the V and J calls rest on TCRdb's processing, not on the authors' analysis. The sample includes roughly 250,000 distinct CDR3 sequences, with about 96% observed a single time. Of the sample, approximately 0.1% falls within the top ten clones.

Sequenced sample: CD4+ T cells from PBMCs. This clonotype was sampled from a human donor with Susac syndrome. The chain is made from TRBV30 and TRBJ2-1; a tentative D call is TRBD2 (6 bases match). DNA sequence: TGTGCCTGGGGAACCCTCTTGCGGGATGATGAGCAGTTCTTC. This encodes CAWGTLLRDDEQFF.